The rows below give T cell receptor beta chains drawn from one sample of a study of beta chain features in type 1 diabetes. The method was immunoSEQ multiplex PCR; TCRdb's version includes in-frame clones alone and lacks a portion of them. The data show 120,000 to 150,000 clones, with roughly 10% seen just once and about 0.6% held by the top ten. The specimen was central memory CD4+ T cells from blood. These receptor sequences come from a woman between 40 and 50 years old in good health. CDR3s include the opening cysteine and the closing phenylalanine or tryptophan. Each record gives: CDR3 length, J gene, V gene, CDR3 protein.

13,TRBJ2-1,TRBV9,CASTGLNYNEQFF
14,TRBJ1-3,TRBV2,CASSEPPRGNTIYF
14,TRBJ2-5,TRBV18,CASSPPGLEETQYF
13,TRBJ2-7,TRBV2,CASRWDRANEQYF
14,TRBJ2-7,TRBV29-1,CSVVSGTGILGQYF
13,TRBJ2-5,TRBV29-1,CSVEDPGAETQYF
16,TRBJ2-7,TRBV7-9,CASSNFRDRGSHEQYF
13,TRBJ2-7,TRBV4-2,CASSQDRGYKQYF
16,TRBJ2-5,TRBV6-1,CASSEGVSTGQETQYF
14,TRBJ2-2,TRBV6-6,CASRDRGHTGELFF
15,TRBJ2-3,TRBV14,CASSHWGPSTDTQYF
14,TRBJ2-3,TRBV7-2,CASSPDRGRGTQYF
14,TRBJ2-1,TRBV5-4,CASSTGLTGDEQFF
13,TRBJ2-1,TRBV6-5,CASSPSGGNEQFF
15,TRBJ1-6,TRBV4-2,CASSLRQGTNSPLHF
13,TRBJ2-7,TRBV10-3,CAIMGRQADEQYF
15,TRBJ2-3,TRBV7-2,CASSLEQGRIDTQYF
16,TRBJ1-6,TRBV4-2,CASSQGTGVNNSPLHF
14,TRBJ2-1,TRBV7-2,CASSLARGSNEQFF
13,TRBJ2-5,TRBV7-2,CASSLAPAGTQYF
16,TRBJ2-1,TRBV12-5,CASGSSWGTGGNEQFF
12,TRBJ2-7,TRBV29-1,CSVIQGTYEQYF
15,TRBJ2-5,TRBV28,CASSTPTGAQETQYF
14,TRBJ2-5,TRBV7-2,CASSPRAVGGTQYF
15,TRBJ2-7,TRBV5-4,CASSREQGNSYEQYF
15,TRBJ2-7,TRBV12-5,CASAPGPVPSYEQYF
13,TRBJ1-1,TRBV19,CASSRGQGTEAFF
9,TRBJ2-1,TRBV10-3,CAIKTIRFF
15,TRBJ2-7,TRBV11-2,CASSYRGTGSYEQYF
16,TRBJ2-5,TRBV5-4,CASSLPTSGGRETQYF
12,TRBJ2-3,TRBV2,CATRGTALARYF
15,TRBJ2-7,TRBV6-1,CASSEAGHGTYEQYF
15,TRBJ2-1,TRBV18,CASSPPGSSYNEQFF
14,TRBJ2-5,TRBV7-2,CASSYRGGQETQYF
14,TRBJ2-3,TRBV4-3,CASSQGDNTDTQYF
16,TRBJ2-2,TRBV9,CASSVGGGARAGELFF
13,TRBJ1-5,TRBV5-6,CASSRDSYQPQHF
14,TRBJ2-5,TRBV7-9,CASRPAGGGETQYF
15,TRBJ1-5,TRBV18,CASSEDRGRNQPQHF
12,TRBJ1-6,TRBV5-1,CATRDTNSPLHF
13,TRBJ2-5,TRBV2,CAGDSGRAETQYF
17,TRBJ2-3,TRBV7-8,CASSPTSGGALGDTQYF
11,TRBJ1-6,TRBV6-1,CAQGDNSPLHF